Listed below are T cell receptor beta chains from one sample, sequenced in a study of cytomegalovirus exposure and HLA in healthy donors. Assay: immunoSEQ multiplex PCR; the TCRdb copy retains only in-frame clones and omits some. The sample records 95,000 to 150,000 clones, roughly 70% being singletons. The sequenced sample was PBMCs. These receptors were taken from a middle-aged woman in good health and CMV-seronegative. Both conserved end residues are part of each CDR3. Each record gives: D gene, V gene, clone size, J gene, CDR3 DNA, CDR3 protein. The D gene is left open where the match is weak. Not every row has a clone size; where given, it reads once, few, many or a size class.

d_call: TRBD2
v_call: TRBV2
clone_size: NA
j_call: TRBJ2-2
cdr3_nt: TGTGCCAGCAGTAATAGCGGGGGGGGGAACACCGGGGAGCTGTTTTTT
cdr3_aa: CASSNSGGGNTGELFF

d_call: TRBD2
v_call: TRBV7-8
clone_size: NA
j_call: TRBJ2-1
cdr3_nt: TGTGCCAGCAGCTTAGCGGTCGCGGGAGGGAACAATGAGCAGTTCTTC
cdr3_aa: CASSLAVAGGNNEQFF

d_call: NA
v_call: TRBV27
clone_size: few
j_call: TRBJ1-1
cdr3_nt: TGTGCCAGCAGTCCTGCCTTTACCCCCCACCAGGGTGCGGCTTTCTTT
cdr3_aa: CASSPAFTPHQGAAFF

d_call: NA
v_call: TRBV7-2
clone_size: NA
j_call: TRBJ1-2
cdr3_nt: TGTGCCAGCAGCTTAGAGGGGACAAGCTATGGCCACACCTTC
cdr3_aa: CASSLEGTSYGHTF

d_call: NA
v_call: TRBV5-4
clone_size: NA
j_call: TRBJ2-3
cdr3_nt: TGTGCCAGCGCAATTCCAGATAGCACAGATACGCAGTATTTT
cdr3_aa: CASAIPDSTDTQYF

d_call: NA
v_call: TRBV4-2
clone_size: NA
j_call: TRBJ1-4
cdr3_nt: TGTGCCAGCAGCCAAGCCCAGGTTGCAACTAATGAAAAACTGTTTTTT
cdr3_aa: CASSQAQVATNEKLFF

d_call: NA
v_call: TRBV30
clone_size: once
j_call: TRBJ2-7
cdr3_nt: TGTGCCTGGAGTAAGGGGGGGGTTTCCTACGAGCAGTACTTC
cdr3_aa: CAWSKGGVSYEQYF

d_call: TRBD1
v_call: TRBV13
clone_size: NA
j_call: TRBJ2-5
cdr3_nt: TGTGCCAGCAGCCCAGCGATTGGACAGGGGAACCAAGAGACCCAGTACTTC
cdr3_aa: CASSPAIGQGNQETQYF

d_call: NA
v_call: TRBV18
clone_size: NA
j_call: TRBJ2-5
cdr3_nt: TGTGCCAGCTCACTCAACCGGGAGACCCAGTACTTC
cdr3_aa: CASSLNRETQYF

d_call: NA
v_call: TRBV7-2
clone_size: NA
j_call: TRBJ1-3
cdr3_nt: TGTGCCAGCAGCTTACAGAACTCTGGAAACACCATATATTTT
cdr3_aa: CASSLQNSGNTIYF

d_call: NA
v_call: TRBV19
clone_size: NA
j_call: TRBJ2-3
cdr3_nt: TGTGCCAGTAGTATAGTCCTAAGAGCGACAGATACGCAGTATTTT
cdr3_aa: CASSIVLRATDTQYF

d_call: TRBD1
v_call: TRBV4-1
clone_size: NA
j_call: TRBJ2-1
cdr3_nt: TGCGCCAGCAGCCAAGCGACAGGGACCCTCTACAATGAGCAGTTCTTC
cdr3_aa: CASSQATGTLYNEQFF

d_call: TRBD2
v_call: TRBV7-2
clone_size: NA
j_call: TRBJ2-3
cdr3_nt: TGTGCCAGCAGCATTGGACTAGCGCCAGATACGCAGTATTTT
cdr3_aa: CASSIGLAPDTQYF

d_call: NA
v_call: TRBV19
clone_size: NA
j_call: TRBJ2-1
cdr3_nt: TGTGCCAGTAGTTCCTCCGGGATCCTTTACAATGAGCAGTTCTTC
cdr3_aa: CASSSSGILYNEQFF

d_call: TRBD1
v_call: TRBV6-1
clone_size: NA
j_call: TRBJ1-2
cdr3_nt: TGTGCCAGCAGTGATGGACAGGGGATCGGCTACACCTTC
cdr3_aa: CASSDGQGIGYTF

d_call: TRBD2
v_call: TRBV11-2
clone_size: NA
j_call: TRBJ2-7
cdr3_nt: TGTGCCAGCAGCTTAGCGTCTAGCGGGGGCTCCTACGAGCAGTACTTC
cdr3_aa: CASSLASSGGSYEQYF

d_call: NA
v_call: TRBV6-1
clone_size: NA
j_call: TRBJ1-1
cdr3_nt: TGTGCCAGCAGTGGGCGGACAGTGTGGACTGAAGCTTTCTTT
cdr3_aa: CASSGRTVWTEAFF

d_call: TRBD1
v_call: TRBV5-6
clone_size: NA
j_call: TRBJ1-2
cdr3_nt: TGTGCCAGCAGCTTAAGTGGACAGGGGTATGGCTACACCTTC
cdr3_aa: CASSLSGQGYGYTF

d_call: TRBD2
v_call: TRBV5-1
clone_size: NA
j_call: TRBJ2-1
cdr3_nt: TGCGCCAGCAGCCCTAGCGGGAGGGCCTTCGATGAGCAGTTCTTC
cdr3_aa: CASSPSGRAFDEQFF

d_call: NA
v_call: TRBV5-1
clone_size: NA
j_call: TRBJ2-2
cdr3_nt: TGCGCCAGCAGCTTGGTAGGGGACTTAAACACCGGGGAGCTGTTTTTT
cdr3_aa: CASSLVGDLNTGELFF

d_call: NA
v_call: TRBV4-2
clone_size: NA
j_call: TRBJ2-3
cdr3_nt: TGTGCCAGCAGCCAAGACCTGGGGGGGGCCACAGATACGCAGTATTTT
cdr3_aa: CASSQDLGGATDTQYF

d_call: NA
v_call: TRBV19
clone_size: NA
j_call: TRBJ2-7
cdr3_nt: TGTGCCAGTAGTATCTGGCTGTCCTACGAGCAGTACTTC
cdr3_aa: CASSIWLSYEQYF

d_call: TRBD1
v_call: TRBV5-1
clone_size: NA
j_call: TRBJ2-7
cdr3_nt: TGCGCCAGCAGCTTCCGGGACAGGGGGCAAGTCGAGCAGTACTTC
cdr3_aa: CASSFRDRGQVEQYF

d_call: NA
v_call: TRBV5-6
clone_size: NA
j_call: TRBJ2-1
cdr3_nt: TGTGCCAGCAGTCGGACAGTTGGGGAGTTCTTC
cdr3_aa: CASSRTVGEFF

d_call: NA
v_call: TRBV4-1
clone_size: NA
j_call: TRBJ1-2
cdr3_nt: TGCGCCAGCAGCCCCCCGGGCAGGGTAGAGGACTATGGCTACACCTTC
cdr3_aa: CASSPPGRVEDYGYTF

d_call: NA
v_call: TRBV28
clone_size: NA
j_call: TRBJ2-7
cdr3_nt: TGTGCCAGCAGGGTAGGGGTAGAATACGAGCAGTACTTC
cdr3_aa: CASRVGVEYEQYF

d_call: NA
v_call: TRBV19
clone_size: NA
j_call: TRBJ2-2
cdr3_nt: TGTGCCAGTGACCGACAGGGAGGAGACACCGGGGAGCTGTTTTTT
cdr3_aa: CASDRQGGDTGELFF

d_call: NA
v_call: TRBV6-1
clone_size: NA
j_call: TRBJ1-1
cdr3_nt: TGTGCCAGCAGTACCTATACAGGAGCCGACACTGAAGCTTTCTTT
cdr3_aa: CASSTYTGADTEAFF

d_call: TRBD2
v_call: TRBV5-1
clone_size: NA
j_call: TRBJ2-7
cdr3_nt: TGCGCCAGCACCACTGGGGGTAGCGGGATCGCCTACGAGCAGTACTTC
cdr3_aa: CASTTGGSGIAYEQYF

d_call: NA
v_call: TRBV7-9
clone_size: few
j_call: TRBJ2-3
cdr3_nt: TGTGCCAGCAGCGCGGGACTTGAGGTCACAGATACGCAGTATTTT
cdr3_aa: CASSAGLEVTDTQYF

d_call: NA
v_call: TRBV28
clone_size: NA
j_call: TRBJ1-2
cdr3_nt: TGTGCCAGCAGTTTTCAGACTCCACCCTATGGCTACACCTTC
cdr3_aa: CASSFQTPPYGYTF

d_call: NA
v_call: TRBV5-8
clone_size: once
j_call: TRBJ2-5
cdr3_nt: TGTGCCAGCAGCTTGGCTAGCGCGGAGACCCAGTACTTC
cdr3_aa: CASSLASAETQYF

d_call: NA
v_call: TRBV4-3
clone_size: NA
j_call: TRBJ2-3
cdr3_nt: TGCGCCAGCAGCCAACTAGAAGGCCCAGATACGCAGTATTTT
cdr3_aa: CASSQLEGPDTQYF

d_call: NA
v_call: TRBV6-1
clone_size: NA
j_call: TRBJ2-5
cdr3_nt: TGTGCCGGGGGGTTAACGGGGGAGACCCAGTACTTC
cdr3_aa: CAGGLTGETQYF

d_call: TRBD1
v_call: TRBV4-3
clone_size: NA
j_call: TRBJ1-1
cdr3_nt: TGCGCCAGCAGCCCTGGGCCAGGGGGTGAAGCTTTCTTT
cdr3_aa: CASSPGPGGEAFF

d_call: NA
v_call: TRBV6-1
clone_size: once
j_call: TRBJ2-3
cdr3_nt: TGTGCCAGCAGTGAGAGGCTTGTTGATACGCAGTATTTT
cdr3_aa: CASSERLVDTQYF

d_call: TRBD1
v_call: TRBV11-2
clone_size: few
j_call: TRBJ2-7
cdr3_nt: TGTGCCAGCAGCATACAGGGGAGCTCCTACGAGCAGTACTTC
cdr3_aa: CASSIQGSSYEQYF

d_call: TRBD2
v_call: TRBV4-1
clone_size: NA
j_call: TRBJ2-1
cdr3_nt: TGCGCCAGCAGCCAATACGACCTCACTAGCGGGGTCGGGGATGAGCAGTTCTTC
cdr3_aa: CASSQYDLTSGVGDEQFF

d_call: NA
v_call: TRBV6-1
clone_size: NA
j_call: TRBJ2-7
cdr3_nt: TGTGCCAGCAGTGAATCGGGGCGGGGCAGCTACGAGCAGTACTTC
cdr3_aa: CASSESGRGSYEQYF

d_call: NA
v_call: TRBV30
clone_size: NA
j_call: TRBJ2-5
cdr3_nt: TGTGCCTGGAGTCCCCGGGAGACCCAGTACTTC
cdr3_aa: CAWSPRETQYF

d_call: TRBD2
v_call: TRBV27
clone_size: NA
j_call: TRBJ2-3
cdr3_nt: TGTGCCAGCAGTTCTCTAGCGGGAGCGGGAGATACGCAGTATTTT
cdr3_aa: CASSSLAGAGDTQYF

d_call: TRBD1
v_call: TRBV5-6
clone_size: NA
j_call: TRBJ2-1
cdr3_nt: TGTGCCAGCAGCTCCGCCGGGACAGGGGGAATTGGTGAGCAGTTCTTC
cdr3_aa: CASSSAGTGGIGEQFF

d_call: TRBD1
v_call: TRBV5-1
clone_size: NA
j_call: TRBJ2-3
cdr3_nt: TGCGCCAGCAGCTTGACGTCCACGACAGGGGGCACAGATACGCAGTATTTT
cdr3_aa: CASSLTSTTGGTDTQYF

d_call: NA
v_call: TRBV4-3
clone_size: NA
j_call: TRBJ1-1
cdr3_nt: TGCGCCAGCAACCCCGATGAGGACAGAGAAGCTTTCTTT
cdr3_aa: CASNPDEDREAFF

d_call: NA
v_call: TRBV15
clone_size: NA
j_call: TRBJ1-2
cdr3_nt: TGTGCCACCAGCCAATCCCCAGGGGCCGGAATGTATGGCTACACCTTC
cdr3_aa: CATSQSPGAGMYGYTF

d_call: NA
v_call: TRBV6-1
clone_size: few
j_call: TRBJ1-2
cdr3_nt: TGTGCCAGCAGTGAAAACCCCCAGACTAACTATGGCTACACCTTC
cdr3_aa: CASSENPQTNYGYTF

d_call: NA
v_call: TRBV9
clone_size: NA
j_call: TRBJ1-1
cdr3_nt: TGTGCCAGCAGCCCTGACCCCGGGCGGGGAACTGAAGCTTTCTTT
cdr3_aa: CASSPDPGRGTEAFF

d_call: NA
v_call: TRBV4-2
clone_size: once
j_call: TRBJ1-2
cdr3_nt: TGTGCCAGCAGCCAAGATCTCGGTGTCAGAATCGCGGGGGCCTATGGCTACACCTTC
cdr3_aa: CASSQDLGVRIAGAYGYTF

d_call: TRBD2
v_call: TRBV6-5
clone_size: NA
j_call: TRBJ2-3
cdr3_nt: TGTGCCAGCAGTTACGGTGGCGGGGGGGGGACAGATACGCAGTATTTT
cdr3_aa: CASSYGGGGGTDTQYF

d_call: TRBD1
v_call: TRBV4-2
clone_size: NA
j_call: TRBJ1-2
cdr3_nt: TGTGCCAGCAGTCGAGACAGGGACAGGGGCTTGGGCTACACCTTC
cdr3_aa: CASSRDRDRGLGYTF

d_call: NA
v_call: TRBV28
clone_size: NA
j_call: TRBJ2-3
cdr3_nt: TGTGCCAGCCCCCACAGGGGAGGCGCAGATACGCAGTATTTT
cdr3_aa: CASPHRGGADTQYF